The 21 T cell receptor beta chains below all came from one sample that was sequenced in a study of long-term antiretroviral therapy in people with HIV. A v3.0 immunoSEQ assay was performed at survey level. Produced via immunoSEQ multiplex PCR; TCRdb's table is partial and in-frame only. The sample gives over 15,000 clones, 80% to 90% of which show up once; around 4.9% is in the top ten. The sequences come from unsorted PBMCs, collected 0.5 years after starting antiretroviral therapy. The source of these receptors is a woman in her 40s with HIV.

This chain links TRBV6-1 with TRBJ1-5, with D possibly being TRBD1 (5 bases). CDR3 length equals 14 residues. V gave up 6 bases and J gave up 0 bases, with 9 bases separating them. Germline CDR1 and CDR2: MNHNS and SASEGT. CDR3 nucleotide sequence: TGTGCCAGCAGGGCAGGACATAGCAATCAGCCCCAGCATTTT. Protein product: CASRAGHSNQPQHF.

The V call is TRBV7-6, the J call TRBJ2-7; D call uncertain. In germline, CDR1 is SGHVS, CDR2 FNYEAQ. This CDR3 has 12 amino acids. V was trimmed by 4 bases and J by 0 bases, leaving 4 bases between them. CDR3 nucleotide sequence: TGTGCCAGCAGCTCTAGCTCCTACGAGCAGTACTTC. Residues: CASSSSSYEQYF.

The chain carries TRBV6-5 and TRBJ2-7; D not resolved. With 11 bases removed from V and 2 bases from J, the gap between germline ends came to 10 bases. CDR1 and CDR2 (germline): MNHEY, SVGAGI. This CDR3 region has 11 residues. CDR3 DNA sequence: TGTGCCGTCCAGAACACCTACGAGCAGTACTTC. Its translation: CAVQNTYEQYF.

J is TRBJ2-3 and V is TRBV5-1; 8 bases are a match to TRBD1. The V and J ends lost 0 bases and 2 bases, in that order; junction bases with no gene match: 2. The CDR3 runs 15 residues. Germline V gene data show CDR1 as SGHRS and CDR2 as YFSETQ. CDR3 bases: TGCGCCAGCAGCTTGGGGACAGGGCCCACAGATACGCAGTATTTT. It translates to CASSLGTGPTDTQYF.

This clone appeared a single time. The V gene is TRBV7-2, the J gene TRBJ2-7; unclear D gene. Germline V gene sequence: CDR1 SGHTA, CDR2 FQGNSA. The V gene lost 5 bases and the J gene lost 4 bases, with 15 bases spanning the gap. The length of the CDR3 is 14 residues. The CDR3 bases are TGTGCCAGCAGCGAAGGGCACAAAAGGTACGAGCAGTACTTC. The encoded protein is CASSEGHKRYEQYF.

The chain couples TRBV25-1 to TRBJ2-1, with 8 bases matching TRBD2. The CDR3 is 15 residues long. Looked up from germline, CDR1 is MGHDK and CDR2 is SYGVNS. V was pared by 6 bases and J by 4 bases, with 8 bases of the junction left unmatched. The CDR3 is CASSEGLGGYNEQFF. CDR3 coding DNA: TGTGCCAGCAGCGAGGGACTAGGCGGATACAATGAGCAGTTCTTC.

The gene calls are TRBV2 and TRBJ1-4; D remains unclear. Germline V lookup: CDR1 SNHLY, CDR2 FYNNEI. This CDR3 region has 14 residues. V lost 1 base to trimming and J lost 7 bases, with 10 bases between them. In DNA form, the CDR3 reads TGTGCCAGCAGTGAAGAAACGGGAAGTGAAAAACTGTTTTTT. Its translation is CASSEETGSEKLFF. Supplemented by reference TRBV2 and TRBJ1-4, the full variable domain reads EPEVTQTPSHQVTQMGQEVILRCVPISNHLYFYWYRQILGQKVEFLVSFYNNEISEKSEIFDDQFSVERPDGSNFTLKIRSTKLEDSAMYFCASSEETGSEKLFFGSGTQLSVL.

The V call is TRBV7-3, the J call TRBJ2-5, with 10 nucleotides matching TRBD2. This CDR3 contains 15 residues. Germline V gene lookup returns CDR1 SGHTA and CDR2 FQGTGA. V trimming: 5 bases; J trimming: 5 bases; junction bases outside the gene matches: 8. The CDR3 sequence: CASSASSGSSETQYF. The CDR3 nucleotides read TGTGCCAGCAGCGCATCTAGCGGGAGTTCGGAGACCCAGTACTTC.

This chain connects TRBV6-5 to TRBJ2-5, with D hard to call. V lost 5 bases and J lost 2, with 12 bases in between. The length of the CDR3 is 14 residues. The germline V gene has CDR1 MNHEY and CDR2 SVGAGI. CDR3 nucleotides: TGTGCCAGCAGTCAAATGGGGTATCAAGAGACCCAGTACTTC. It specifies CASSQMGYQETQYF.

The V call is TRBV5-4, the J call TRBJ2-1; 7 bases are shared with TRBD1. The CDR3 is 16 amino acids. With V trimmed by 4 bases and J by 3 bases, 10 bases remained unmatched. Germline-derived CDR1 and CDR2 are SGHNT and YYREEE (reference sequence). CDR3 DNA: TGTGCCAGCAGCGATACAGGGGCTGGCAACTACAATGAGCAGTTCTTC. Its translation is CASSDTGAGNYNEQFF.

This clone was counted between two and nine times. The CDR3 sequence: CASSSPHGNQPQHF. CDR3 nucleotides: TGTGCCAGCAGCTCCCCGCACGGCAATCAGCCCCAGCATTTT. The gene calls are TRBV7-9 and TRBJ1-5; D is ambiguous. The germline V and J ends were trimmed by 4 bases and 2 bases, with 9 bases remaining between them. CDR1 and CDR2 from the germline V gene are SEHNR and FQNEAQ (reference sequence). The CDR3 has 14 residues.

The chain carries TRBV5-1 and TRBJ1-1, with D uncertain. V lost 3 bases and J 5 bases, leaving 5 bases between the germline ends. CDR3 length: 11 residues. CDR1 SGHRS and CDR2 YFSETQ come from the germline V gene. CDR3 DNA: TGCGCCAGCAGCTCCAGGACTGAAGCTTTCTTT. This translates into CASSSRTEAFF.

The table lists this clone with a few counts. The chain links TRBV6-5 to TRBJ2-7; TRBD1 is a possible D gene (6 bases). This CDR3 region has 14 residues. Trimming pared 6 bases from V and 3 bases from J, leaving 15 bases between. CDR1 and CDR2 (germline): MNHEY, SVGAGI. The CDR3 spells CASRGGPRDYEQYF. CDR3 sequence (DNA): TGTGCCAGCAGAGGGGGACCTAGAGACTACGAGCAGTACTTC.

The rearrangement links TRBV7-9 to TRBJ1-1, with D tentatively TRBD1 (5 bases). V lost 3 bases and J 4 bases, leaving 12 bases between the germline ends. This CDR3 has 14 residues. CDR1 and CDR2 from the germline V gene are SEHNR and FQNEAQ (reference sequence). The CDR3 is CASSFPGGSTEAFF. In DNA form, the CDR3 reads TGTGCCAGCAGCTTCCCGGGGGGGAGCACTGAAGCTTTCTTT.

The gene calls are TRBV5-1 and TRBJ2-6, with D unclear. The CDR3 covers 17 residues. CDR1 and CDR2 (germline): SGHRS, YFSETQ. The V gene lost 4 bases and the J gene lost 0 bases, with 14 bases spanning the gap. DNA of the CDR3: TGCGCCAGCAGCCCACAGACTTCGAACTCTGGGGCCAACGTCCTGACTTTC. It specifies CASSPQTSNSGANVLTF.

J is TRBJ1-2 and V is TRBV29-1, with TRBD1 matching over 8 bases. Trimming removed 6 bases from V and 5 bases from J; junction bases left unmatched: 5. The CDR3 contains 12 residues. The germline CDR1 and CDR2 sequences are SQVTM and ANQGSEA. The CDR3 protein is CSVKQGEYGYTF. The CDR3, as DNA: TGCAGCGTCAAACAGGGGGAGTATGGCTACACCTTC.

The chain recombines TRBV7-2 with TRBJ2-1; 9 nucleotides align to TRBD2. J lost 7 bases, V lost 5 bases, and 12 bases had no gene match. The CDR3 covers 16 residues. Germline lookup yields CDR1 SGHTA and CDR2 FQGNSA. Here the CDR3 reads CASSPVFGLARNEQFF. The CDR3 DNA reads as TGTGCCAGCAGCCCGGTTTTCGGACTAGCGAGAAATGAGCAGTTCTTC.

Only one count was recorded for this clone. The J gene is TRBJ2-1, the V gene TRBV5-1; D is ambiguous. Trimming removed 2 bases from V and 0 bases from J, with 12 bases in between. The CDR3 has 16 residues. From germline, CDR1 is SGHRS and CDR2 YFSETQ. The chain's CDR3 is CASSLVWGSSYNEQFF. In DNA form, the CDR3 reads TGCGCCAGCAGCTTAGTGTGGGGTAGCTCCTACAATGAGCAGTTCTTC.

This clone showed up just a few times. This chain joins TRBV2 and TRBJ1-1; D call uncertain. Trimming pared 9 bases from V and 1 base from J, leaving 3 bases between. CDR3 length: 10 residues. Germline CDR1 reads SNHLY; CDR2 reads FYNNEI. As DNA, the CDR3 is TGTGCCAGTGGGAACACTGAAGCTTTCTTT. It specifies CASGNTEAFF.

This chain uses TRBV7-9 with TRBJ2-3; D is uncertain. This CDR3 comprises 12 residues. The V end lost 8 bases, the J end lost 5 bases, and 11 bases lay between the germline ends. The germline CDR1 and CDR2 sequences are SEHNR and FQNEAQ (reference sequence). The CDR3 DNA reads as TGTGCCAGCGAATCTACCGGAGATACGCAGTATTTT. It yields the protein CASESTGDTQYF. Full variable domain (missing parts from reference TRBV7-9 and TRBJ2-3): DTGVSQNPRHKITKRGQNVTFRCDPISEHNRLYWYRQTLGQGPEFLTYFQNEAQLEKSRLLSDRFSAERPKGSFSTLEIQRTEQGDSAMYLCASESTGDTQYFGPGTRLTVL.

The CDR3 is CASKKDRAQETQYF. The CDR3 nucleotides read TGTGCCAGTAAGAAAGACAGGGCCCAAGAGACCCAGTACTTC. The V call is TRBV19, the J call TRBJ2-5; 7 nucleotides line up with TRBD1. The germline V gene encodes CDR1 LNHDA and CDR2 SQIVND (reference sequence). The junction had 6 bases not matched to a gene; V was cut back by 7 bases and J by 1 base. This CDR3 contains 14 residues.